This TCR beta chain originates from a study of response to subunit inactivated influenza vaccine. Findings of the study overall: After each seasonal influenza vaccination, few new T cells are recruited, the authors suggested.

TCRdb redid the calling of the RT-PCR reads with MiXCR, one entry per CDR3 protein. The data contain around 480,000 distinct CDR3 sequences, approximately 11% of them singletons. Only a few counts were recorded for this clonotype. Its antigen is unknown. Germline V gene lookup returns CDR1 SGHDT and CDR2 YYEEEE. V shed 4 bases and J shed 4 bases, with 15 bases lying between them. The CDR3 covers 15 residues. The chain has TRBV5-6 and TRBJ2-1; D perhaps matches TRBD2 (6 bases). This specimen was PBMCs from blood, taken roughly 45 days after vaccination. This clonotype was sampled from a man between 50 and 59 years old who received an inactivated influenza vaccine. The CDR3 region is CASSPWGSGYNEQFF. In DNA form, the CDR3 reads TGTGCCAGCAGCCCTTGGGGTAGCGGATACAATGAGCAGTTCTTC.